This entry features one T cell receptor (beta chain) sequence. Its target is not known. The study ran its PCR with 60 Vbeta and 13 Jbeta primers. TCRdb's copy holds only in-frame clones and misses some; the assay was immunoSEQ multiplex PCR. This table has about 59,000 clones, roughly 84% appearing once. Germline CDR1 and CDR2: SGHTA and FQGNSA. The CDR3 runs to 17 residues. Trimming took 0 bases from V and 3 from J; bases not matched to a gene: 8. The source of the sample is a study of cytomegalovirus exposure and HLA in healthy donors. Study findings and constraints: Researchers reported in a later analysis that a missense DCLRE1C variant was tied to TCR beta V- and J-gene trimming. Presence/absence analyses assumed roughly uniform sequencing depth across donors.

The sequence was collected from a human donor in good health. The chain uses TRBV7-2 and TRBJ2-3, with TRBD2 matching 8 bases. Material: PBMCs. The CDR3 sequence: CASSLAVGGGTTDTQYF. The CDR3 nucleotides are TGTGCCAGCAGCTTAGCAGTAGGCGGGGGGACGACAGATACGCAGTATTTT.